This section outlines one T cell receptor (beta chain) sequence together with its context. The antigen remains undetermined. These data come from a study of vaccination and CD4 T cells after COVID-19. Per the germline V gene, CDR1 is LNHDA and CDR2 is SQIVND (reference sequence). Trimming cost V 8 bases and J 8 bases; bases outside gene matches: 15. The CDR3 has 15 residues. The Oncomine TCR Beta short-read assay sequenced DNA from cultured CD4+ T cells. TCRdb reprocessed the PCR reads with MiXCR, giving one entry per CDR3 protein. The repertoire consists of some 16,000 distinct CDR3 sequences, with roughly half occurring once and the leading ten covering roughly an eighth. Findings of the study overall: Going from approximately 21 to 38, median SARS-CoV-2-reactive clonotypes did not rise significantly.

Treatment reported: approximately nine-day PBMC culture with coronavirus spike peptide pools or control peptides (ViraFEST assay). Once peptide pools had expanded antigen-specific T cells, ViraFEST sequenced TCRs. This chain links TRBV19 with TRBJ1-5; 7 bases are shared with TRBD1. The sequencing sample was made of CD4+ T cells from blood, cultured in vitro. The receptor was isolated from a human donor who had recovered from COVID-19. The CDR3 region has the DNA TGTGCCAGTCACCCCCGGGACAGAGTAAACGAGCCCCAGCATTTT. This gives the protein CASHPRDRVNEPQHF.